This TCR beta chain is from a study of molecular identifiers for immune sequencing clone quantification. Across the study: Replicates split RNA from roughly 20,000 or 100,000 naive CD8 cells five ways, and the researchers sequenced four portions. Findings of the study overall: The share of molecules held by clones above 20 RNA copies was over 98% in effector cells and under 1% in naive cells.

This clonotype was observed at least ten times. Its antigen is undetermined. Libraries from naive CD8 cells were generated from approximately 20,000 to 980,000 sorted cells (with 10%, 30% or 50% RNA). The germline V gene has CDR1 SGHDN and CDR2 FVKESK. J gave up 2 bases and V 0 bases, and 3 bases lay outside the gene matches. This CDR3 is built from 15 residues. TCRdb reprocessed the PCR reads with MiXCR, giving one entry per CDR3 protein. The sample includes about 510,000 distinct CDR3 sequences, roughly 25% seen only once; the top ten take 0.76%. This clonotype was obtained from a human donor in good health. Some libraries in this study had Jurkat cell RNA spiked in. Input material: naive CD8+ T cells from blood, with Jurkat cell RNA spiked in. The subset was: FACS-sorted CD8+CD4-CCR7+CD45RA+ naive T cells. The chain joins TRBV14 to TRBJ2-7; 8 bases are shared with TRBD1. This chain's CDR3 is CASSQEQGGTYEQYF. CDR3 nucleotide sequence: TGTGCCAGCAGCCAAGAACAGGGGGGTACCTACGAGCAGTACTTC.